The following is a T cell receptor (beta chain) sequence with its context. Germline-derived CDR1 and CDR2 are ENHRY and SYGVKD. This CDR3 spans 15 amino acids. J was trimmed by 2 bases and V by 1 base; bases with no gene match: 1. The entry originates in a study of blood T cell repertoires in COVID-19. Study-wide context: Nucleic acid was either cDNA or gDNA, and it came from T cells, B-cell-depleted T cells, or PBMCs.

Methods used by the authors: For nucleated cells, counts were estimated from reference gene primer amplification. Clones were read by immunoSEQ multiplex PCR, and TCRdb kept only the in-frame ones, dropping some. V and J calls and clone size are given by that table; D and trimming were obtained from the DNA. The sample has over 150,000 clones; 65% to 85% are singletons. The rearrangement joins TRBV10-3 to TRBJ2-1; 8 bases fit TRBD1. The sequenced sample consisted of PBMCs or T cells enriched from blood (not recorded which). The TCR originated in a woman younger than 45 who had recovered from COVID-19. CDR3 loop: CAISEWTGTYNEQFF. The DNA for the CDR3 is TGTGCCATCAGTGAGTGGACAGGGACCTACAATGAGCAGTTCTTC.